The rows below give T cell receptor beta chains drawn from one sample of a study of T cell responses to AZD1222 COVID-19 vaccine. Measured with immunoSEQ multiplex PCR; TCRdb has only the in-frame clones, and not every one. Of tens of thousands of clones in the sample, 84% were seen once. The sequencing used peripheral blood, collected on day 0 of AZD1222 vaccination. These receptors were obtained from an adult in good health. The CDR3 runs from the conserved cysteine through the conserved F or W. The order of the fields is J gene, D gene, V gene, clone size, CDR3 protein, CDR3 DNA. The D gene is left open where the match is weak. For some rows the clone size is stated as once, few or many, or as a class when expanded; others skip it.

>TRBJ2-5|NA|TRBV3-1/TRBV3-2|NA
CASRDVQETQYF
TGTGCCAGCAGGGACGTACAAGAGACCCAGTACTTC
>TRBJ1-2|TRBD1|TRBV19|NA
CASETGGSWEHYGYTF
TGTGCCAGTGAGACAGGGGGCTCTTGGGAACACTATGGCTACACCTTC
>TRBJ2-1|NA|TRBV11-2|NA
CASSLWENNEQFF
TGTGCCAGCAGCTTATGGGAGAACAATGAGCAGTTCTTC
>TRBJ1-6|NA|TRBV28|NA
CASSFGGNSPLHF
TGTGCCAGCAGTTTTGGGGGCAATTCACCCCTCCACTTT
>TRBJ2-1|TRBD1|TRBV3-1/TRBV3-2|NA
CASSQDSKRQGAYNEQFF
TGTGCCAGCAGCCAAGACTCGAAGAGACAGGGGGCGTATAATGAGCAGTTCTTC
>TRBJ1-6|TRBD1|TRBV19|NA
CASTRQGSRSPLHF
TGTGCCAGTACCCGACAGGGATCAAGATCACCCCTCCACTTT
>TRBJ1-1|TRBD1|TRBV4-3|NA
CASSQQGATEAFF
TGCGCCAGCAGCCAACAGGGGGCCACTGAAGCTTTCTTT
>TRBJ1-5|NA|TRBV2|NA
CASSEGTVSNQPQHF
TGTGCCAGCAGTGAAGGGACGGTGAGCAATCAGCCCCAGCATTTT
>TRBJ1-2|TRBD1|TRBV6-5|NA
CASKLQGLGYGYTF
TGTGCCAGCAAGCTACAGGGGCTCGGCTATGGCTACACCTTC
>TRBJ1-2|TRBD1|TRBV6-4|NA
CASSGQGVGYTF
TGTGCCAGCAGTGGACAGGGTGTAGGCTACACCTTC
>TRBJ1-2|TRBD1|TRBV28|once
CASSGQGIGYGYTF
TGTGCCAGCAGTGGACAGGGAATAGGCTATGGCTACACCTTC
>TRBJ1-1|NA|TRBV7-9|NA
CASSPLSSTNTEAFF
TGTGCCAGCAGCCCACTATCTTCTACCAACACTGAAGCTTTCTTT
>TRBJ2-2|TRBD2|TRBV4-3|NA
CASSHGTSGRSYTGELFF
TGCGCCAGCAGCCACGGGACTAGCGGGAGGTCTTACACCGGGGAGCTGTTTTTT
>TRBJ1-2|TRBD1|TRBV28|NA
CASRGQGAPDNYGYTF
TGTGCCAGCAGGGGACAGGGGGCGCCGGACAACTATGGCTACACCTTC
>TRBJ1-5|NA|TRBV19|once
CASSPWGPEDQPQHF
TGTGCCAGTAGTCCGTGGGGCCCTGAAGATCAGCCCCAGCATTTT
>TRBJ1-1|TRBD1|TRBV7-3|NA
CASSFPRTGKDTEAFF
TGTGCCAGCAGCTTCCCCCGGACAGGGAAGGACACTGAAGCTTTCTTT
>TRBJ2-1|TRBD2|TRBV7-2|NA
CASSLGLANNEQFF
TGTGCCAGCAGCTTGGGACTAGCGAACAATGAGCAGTTCTTC
>TRBJ2-4|NA|TRBV19|NA
CASSIKGEAPAHTNKNIQYF
TGTGCCAGTAGTATAAAGGGGGAAGCGCCGGCCCACACAAACAAAAACATTCAGTACTTC
>TRBJ2-5|TRBD2|TRBV2|NA
CAIPGLADFETQYF
TGTGCCATCCCGGGACTAGCGGATTTTGAGACCCAGTACTTC
>TRBJ1-5|NA|TRBV19|NA
CASSKSSNQPQHF
TGTGCCAGTAGTAAGTCGTCAAATCAGCCCCAGCATTTT
>TRBJ1-5|NA|TRBV3-1/TRBV3-2|NA
CASSQEGIQPQHF
TGTGCCAGCAGCCAAGAAGGGATCCAGCCCCAGCATTTT
>TRBJ2-5|TRBD2|TRBV5-1|NA
CASSGIAGEETQYF
TGCGCCAGCAGCGGGATAGCGGGGGAAGAGACCCAGTACTTC
>TRBJ2-5|NA|TRBV5-1|once
CASSFGGYQETQYF
TGCGCCAGCAGCTTTGGTGGATATCAAGAGACCCAGTACTTC
>TRBJ1-2|NA|TRBV21-1|NA
CASSKGGWVVGPDYGYTF
TGTGCCAGCAGCAAAGGAGGGTGGGTAGTAGGGCCGGACTATGGCTACACCTTC
>TRBJ2-7|TRBD1|TRBV10-3|NA
CAISNSDRGYEQYF
TGTGCCATCAGCAACTCCGACAGGGGGTACGAGCAGTACTTC
>TRBJ2-1|TRBD2|TRBV19|NA
CASTRTSGRINEQFF
TGTGCCAGTACCAGGACTAGCGGGAGGATAAATGAGCAGTTCTTC
>TRBJ1-4|TRBD1|TRBV5-4|NA
CASSSRQGLEKLFF
TGTGCCAGCAGCTCTAGACAGGGGTTGGAAAAACTGTTTTTT
>TRBJ1-1|NA|TRBV12-3/TRBV12-4|NA
CASTDTEEAFF
TGTGCCAGCACCGACACGGAAGAAGCTTTCTTT
>TRBJ1-6|NA|TRBV30|NA
CARGVAAGGTLHF
TGTGCCAGGGGGGTAGCCGCCGGAGGGACCCTCCACTTT
>TRBJ2-7|TRBD2|TRBV19|NA
CASSMAGGSYEQYF
TGTGCCAGTAGTATGGCGGGAGGGTCCTACGAGCAGTACTTC
>TRBJ1-3|TRBD1|TRBV14|NA
CASSQGQKGNTIYF
TGTGCCAGCAGCCAGGGACAGAAAGGAAACACCATATATTTT
>TRBJ1-3|NA|TRBV30|NA
CAWTLFSGNTIYF
TGTGCCTGGACGCTATTCTCTGGAAACACCATATATTTT
>TRBJ2-7|TRBD1|TRBV9|few
CASSRTGLSSYEQYF
TGTGCCAGCAGCAGGACAGGTTTAAGCTCCTACGAGCAGTACTTC
>TRBJ1-2|TRBD1|TRBV28|NA
CASSQGGDWDYGYTF
TGTGCCAGCAGCCAAGGGGGCGATTGGGACTATGGCTACACCTTC
>TRBJ2-7|NA|TRBV29-1|NA
CSVVQCQPYEQYF
TGCAGCGTTGTACAGTGTCAGCCCTACGAGCAGTACTTC
>TRBJ2-1|NA|TRBV7-2|NA
CASNVRGNEQFF
TGTGCCAGCAATGTCCGGGGCAATGAGCAGTTCTTC
>TRBJ2-7|NA|TRBV10-3|NA
CAISESFGRSSYEQYF
TGTGCCATCAGTGAGTCTTTCGGCAGGAGCTCCTACGAGCAGTACTTC
>TRBJ2-2|NA|TRBV4-3|NA
CASSQAYTGLTGELFF
TGCGCCAGCAGCCAAGCTTATACAGGTCTCACCGGGGAGCTGTTTTTT